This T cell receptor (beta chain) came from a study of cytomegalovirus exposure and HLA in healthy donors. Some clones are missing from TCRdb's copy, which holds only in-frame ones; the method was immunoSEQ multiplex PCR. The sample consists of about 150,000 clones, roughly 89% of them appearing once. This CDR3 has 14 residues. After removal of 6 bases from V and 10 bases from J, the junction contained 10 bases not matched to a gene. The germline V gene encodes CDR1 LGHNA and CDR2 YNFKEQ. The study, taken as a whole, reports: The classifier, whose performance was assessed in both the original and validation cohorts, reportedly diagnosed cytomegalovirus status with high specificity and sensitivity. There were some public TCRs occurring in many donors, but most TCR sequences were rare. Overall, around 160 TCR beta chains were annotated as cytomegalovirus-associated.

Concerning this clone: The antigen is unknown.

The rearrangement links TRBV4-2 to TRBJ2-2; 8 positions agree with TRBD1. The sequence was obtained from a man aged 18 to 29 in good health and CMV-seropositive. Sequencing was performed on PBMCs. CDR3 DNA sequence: TGTGCCAGCAGTCTGACAGGGGCCGACGAGGAGCTGTTTTTT. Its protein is CASSLTGADEELFF.